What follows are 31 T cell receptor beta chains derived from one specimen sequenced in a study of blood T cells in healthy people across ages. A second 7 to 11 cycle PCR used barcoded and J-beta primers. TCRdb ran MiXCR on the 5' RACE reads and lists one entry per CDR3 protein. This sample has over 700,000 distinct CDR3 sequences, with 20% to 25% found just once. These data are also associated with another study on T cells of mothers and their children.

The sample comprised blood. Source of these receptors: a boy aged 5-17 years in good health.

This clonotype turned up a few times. The CDR3 DNA reads as TGTGCCACCAGCAGAGATTGGGCAGACCCCGAGCAGTACTTC. Amino acids: CATSRDWADPEQYF. The V gene is TRBV15, the J gene TRBJ2-7; D unclear. The CDR3 is 14 amino acids. V lost 0 bases and J lost 6, with 12 bases in between. Looked up from germline, CDR1 is LNHNV and CDR2 is YYDKDF (reference sequence).

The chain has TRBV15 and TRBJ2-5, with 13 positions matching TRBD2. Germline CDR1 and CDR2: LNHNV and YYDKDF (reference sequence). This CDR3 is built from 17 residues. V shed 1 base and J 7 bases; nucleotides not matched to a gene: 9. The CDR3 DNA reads TGTGCCACCAGCAGAGTTGGGGGACTAGCGGGAATGGTGACCCAGTACTTC. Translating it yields CATSRVGGLAGMVTQYF.

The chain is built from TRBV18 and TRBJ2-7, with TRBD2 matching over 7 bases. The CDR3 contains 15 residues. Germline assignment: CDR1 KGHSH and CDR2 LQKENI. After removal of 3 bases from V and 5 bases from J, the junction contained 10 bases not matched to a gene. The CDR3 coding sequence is TGTGCCAGCTCACCTTTTCCGGGACTACATGACGAGCAGTACTTC. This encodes CASSPFPGLHDEQYF. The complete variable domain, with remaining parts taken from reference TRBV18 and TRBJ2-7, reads NAGVMQNPRHLVRRRGQEARLRCSPMKGHSHVYWYRQLPEEGLKFMVYLQKENIIDESGMPKERFSAEFPKEGPSILRIQQVVRGDSAAYFCASSPFPGLHDEQYFGPGTRLTVT.

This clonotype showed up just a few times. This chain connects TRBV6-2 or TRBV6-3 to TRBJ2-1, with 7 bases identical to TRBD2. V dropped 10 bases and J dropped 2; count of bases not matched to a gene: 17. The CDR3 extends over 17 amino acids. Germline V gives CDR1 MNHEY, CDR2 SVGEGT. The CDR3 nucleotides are TGTGCCATCCGGCACCGGGGCGGGAGAGCGCCCTACAATGAGCAGTTCTTC. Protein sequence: CAIRHRGGRAPYNEQFF.

The CDR3 loop reads CASRAGRVLGTDTQYF. In DNA, the CDR3 is TGTGCCAGCAGGGCCGGAAGGGTATTGGGCACAGATACGCAGTATTTT. V and J are TRBV27 and TRBJ2-3, with no clear D. The CDR3 runs to 16 residues. Germline CDR1 reads MNHEY; CDR2 reads SMNVEV (reference sequence). V lost 6 bases and J lost 1, with 17 bases in between.

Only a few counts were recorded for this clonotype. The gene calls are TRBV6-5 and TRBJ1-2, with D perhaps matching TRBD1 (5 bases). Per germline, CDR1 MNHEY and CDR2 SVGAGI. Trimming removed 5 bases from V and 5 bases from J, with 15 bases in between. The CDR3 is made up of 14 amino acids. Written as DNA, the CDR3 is TGTGCCAGCAGTCCCCCGGGGGGTGTGTATGGCTACACCTTC. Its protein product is CASSPPGGVYGYTF.

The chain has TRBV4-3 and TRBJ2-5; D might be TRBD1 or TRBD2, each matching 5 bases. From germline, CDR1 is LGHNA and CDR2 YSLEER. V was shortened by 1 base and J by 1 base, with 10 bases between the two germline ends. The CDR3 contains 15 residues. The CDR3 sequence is CASSQGMGVQETQYF. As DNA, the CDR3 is TGCGCCAGCAGCCAAGGGATGGGGGTCCAAGAGACCCAGTACTTC.

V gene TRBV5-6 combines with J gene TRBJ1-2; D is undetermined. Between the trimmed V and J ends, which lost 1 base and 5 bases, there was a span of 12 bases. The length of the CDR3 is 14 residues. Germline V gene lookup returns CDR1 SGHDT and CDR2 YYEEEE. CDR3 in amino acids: CASSLRSLSYGYTF. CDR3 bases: TGTGCCAGCAGCTTGCGGTCCCTCAGTTATGGCTACACCTTC.

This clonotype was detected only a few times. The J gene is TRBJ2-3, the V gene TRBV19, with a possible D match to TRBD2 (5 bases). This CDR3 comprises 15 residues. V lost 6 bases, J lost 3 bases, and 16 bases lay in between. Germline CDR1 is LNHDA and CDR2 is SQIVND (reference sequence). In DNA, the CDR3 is TGTGCCAGTAGCCCGGACTTCCGCGGGACAGATACGCAGTATTTT. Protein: CASSPDFRGTDTQYF.

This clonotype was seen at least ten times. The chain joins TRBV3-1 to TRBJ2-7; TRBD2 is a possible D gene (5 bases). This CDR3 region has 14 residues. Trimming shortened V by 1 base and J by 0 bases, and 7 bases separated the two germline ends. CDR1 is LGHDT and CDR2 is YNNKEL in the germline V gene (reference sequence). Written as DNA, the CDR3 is TGTGCCAGCAGCCAAGTCCGGGGCTCCTACGAGCAGTACTTC. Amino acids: CASSQVRGSYEQYF.

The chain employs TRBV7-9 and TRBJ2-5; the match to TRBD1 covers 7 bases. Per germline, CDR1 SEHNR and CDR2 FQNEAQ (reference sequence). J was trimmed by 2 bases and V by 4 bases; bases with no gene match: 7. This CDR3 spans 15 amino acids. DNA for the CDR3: TGTGCCAGCAGCTCCCCCGAGACAGGGCAAGAGACCCAGTACTTC. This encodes CASSSPETGQETQYF.

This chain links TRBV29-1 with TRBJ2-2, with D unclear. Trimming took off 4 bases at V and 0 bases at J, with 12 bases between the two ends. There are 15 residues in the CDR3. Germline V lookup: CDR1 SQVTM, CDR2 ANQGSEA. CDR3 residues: CSVGHLFANTGELFF. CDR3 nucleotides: TGCAGCGTTGGTCATTTGTTCGCGAACACCGGGGAGCTGTTTTTT.

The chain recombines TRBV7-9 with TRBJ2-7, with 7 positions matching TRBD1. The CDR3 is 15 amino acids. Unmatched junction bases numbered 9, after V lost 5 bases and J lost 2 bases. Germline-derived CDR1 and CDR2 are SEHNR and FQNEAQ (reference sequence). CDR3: CASSLRDTGAYEQYF. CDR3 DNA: TGTGCCAGCAGCCTTAGAGACACAGGGGCCTACGAGCAGTACTTC.

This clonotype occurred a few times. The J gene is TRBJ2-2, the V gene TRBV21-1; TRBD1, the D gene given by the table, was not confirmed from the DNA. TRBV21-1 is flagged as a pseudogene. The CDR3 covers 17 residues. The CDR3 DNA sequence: TGTGCCAGCAGCAAAGTGGGACAGGGGGATAACACCGGGGAGCTGTTTTTT. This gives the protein CASSKVGQGDNTGELFF.

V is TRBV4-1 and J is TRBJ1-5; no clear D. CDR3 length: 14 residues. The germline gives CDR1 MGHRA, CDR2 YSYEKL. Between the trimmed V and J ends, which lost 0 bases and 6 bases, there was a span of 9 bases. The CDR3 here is CASSQDGPFQPQHF. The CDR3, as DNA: TGCGCCAGCAGCCAAGACGGCCCTTTTCAGCCCCAGCATTTT.

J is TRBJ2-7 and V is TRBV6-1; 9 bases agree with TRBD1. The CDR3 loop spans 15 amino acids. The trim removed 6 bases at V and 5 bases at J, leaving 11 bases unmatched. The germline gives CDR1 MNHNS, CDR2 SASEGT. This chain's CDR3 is CASRGDRALGNEQYF. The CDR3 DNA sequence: TGTGCCAGCAGGGGGGACAGGGCCTTAGGCAACGAGCAGTACTTC.

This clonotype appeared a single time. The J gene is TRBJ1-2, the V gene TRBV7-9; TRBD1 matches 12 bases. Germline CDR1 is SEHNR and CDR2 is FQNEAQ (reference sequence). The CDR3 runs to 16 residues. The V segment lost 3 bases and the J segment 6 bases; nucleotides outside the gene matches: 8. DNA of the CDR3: TGTGCCAGCAGCTTCTCAAGGGGACAGGGGGCTGATGGCTACACCTTC. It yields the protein CASSFSRGQGADGYTF.

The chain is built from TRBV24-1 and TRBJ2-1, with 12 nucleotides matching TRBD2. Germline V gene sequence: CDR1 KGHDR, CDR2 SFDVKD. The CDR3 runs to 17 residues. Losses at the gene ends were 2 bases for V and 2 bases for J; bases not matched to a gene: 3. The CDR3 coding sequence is TGTGCCACCAGTGATTCTACTAGCGGGGGGCCCTACAATGAGCAGTTCTTC. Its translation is CATSDSTSGGPYNEQFF.

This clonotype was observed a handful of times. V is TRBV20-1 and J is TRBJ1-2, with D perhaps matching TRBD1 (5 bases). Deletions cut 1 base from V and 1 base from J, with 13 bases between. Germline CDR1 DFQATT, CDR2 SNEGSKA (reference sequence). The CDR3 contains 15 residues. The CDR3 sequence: CSARASPQGNYGYTF. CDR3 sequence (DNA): TGCAGTGCTAGAGCATCCCCCCAGGGTAACTATGGCTACACCTTC.

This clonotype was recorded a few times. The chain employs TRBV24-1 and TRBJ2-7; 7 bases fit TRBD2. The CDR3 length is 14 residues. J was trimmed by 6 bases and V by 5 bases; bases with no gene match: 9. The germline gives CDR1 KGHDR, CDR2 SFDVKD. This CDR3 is CATSASSGDTEQYF. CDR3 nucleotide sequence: TGTGCCACCAGTGCTTCTAGCGGAGATACCGAGCAGTACTTC.

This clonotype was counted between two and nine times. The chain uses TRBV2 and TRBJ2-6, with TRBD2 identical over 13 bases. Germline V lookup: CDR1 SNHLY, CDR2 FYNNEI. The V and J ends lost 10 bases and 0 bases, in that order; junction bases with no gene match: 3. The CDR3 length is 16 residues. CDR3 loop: CATRTSGSSGANVLTF. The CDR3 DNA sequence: TGTGCCACCAGGACTAGCGGGAGCTCTGGGGCCAACGTCCTGACTTTC. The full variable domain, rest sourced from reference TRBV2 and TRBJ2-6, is EPEVTQTPSHQVTQMGQEVILRCVPISNHLYFYWYRQILGQKVEFLVSFYNNEISEKSEIFDDQFSVERPDGSNFTLKIRSTKLEDSAMYFCATRTSGSSGANVLTFGAGSRLTVL.

The chain's CDR3 is CSASPRGSYMNTEAFF. The CDR3 nucleotides read TGCAGTGCTAGCCCCAGGGGAAGTTACATGAACACTGAAGCTTTCTTT. This chain joins TRBV20-1 and TRBJ1-1; TRBD1 might be the D (6 bases). The CDR3 totals 16 residues. V lost 3 bases and J lost 0, with 17 bases in between. The germline CDR1 and CDR2 sequences are DFQATT and SNEGSKA (reference sequence).

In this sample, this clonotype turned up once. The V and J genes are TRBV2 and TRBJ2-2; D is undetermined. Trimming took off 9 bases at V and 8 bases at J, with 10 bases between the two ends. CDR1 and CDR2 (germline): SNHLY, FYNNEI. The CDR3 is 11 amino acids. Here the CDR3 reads CASGYSGELFF. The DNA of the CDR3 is TGTGCCAGTGGATACAGTGGGGAGCTGTTTTTT.

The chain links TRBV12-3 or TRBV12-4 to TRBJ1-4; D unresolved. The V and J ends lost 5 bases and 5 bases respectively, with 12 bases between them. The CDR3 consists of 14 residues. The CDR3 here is CASSLMELNEKLFF. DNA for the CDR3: TGTGCCAGCAGTCTAATGGAATTGAATGAAAAACTGTTTTTT.

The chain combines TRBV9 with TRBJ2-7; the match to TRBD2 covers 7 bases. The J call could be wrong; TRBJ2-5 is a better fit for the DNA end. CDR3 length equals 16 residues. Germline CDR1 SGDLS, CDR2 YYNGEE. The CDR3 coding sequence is TGTGCCAGCAGCCCCTCGGGAGGAACGACGCAAGAGACCCAGTACTTC. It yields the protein CASSPSGGTTQETQYF.

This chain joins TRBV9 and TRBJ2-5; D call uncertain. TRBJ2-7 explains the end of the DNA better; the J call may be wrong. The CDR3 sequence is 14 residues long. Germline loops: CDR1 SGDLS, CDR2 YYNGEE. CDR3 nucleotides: TGTGCCAGCAGCTCGGACCATGGAGCCTACGAGCAGTACTTC. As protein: CASSSDHGAYEQYF.

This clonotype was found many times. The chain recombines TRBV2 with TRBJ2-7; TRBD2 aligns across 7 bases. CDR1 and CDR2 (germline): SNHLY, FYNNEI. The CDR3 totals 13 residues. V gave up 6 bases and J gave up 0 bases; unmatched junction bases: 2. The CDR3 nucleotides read TGTGCCAGCAGGGGGGGGGACTCCTACGAGCAGTACTTC. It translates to CASRGGDSYEQYF. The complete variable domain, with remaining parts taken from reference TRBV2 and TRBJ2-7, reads EPEVTQTPSHQVTQMGQEVILRCVPISNHLYFYWYRQILGQKVEFLVSFYNNEISEKSEIFDDQFSVERPDGSNFTLKIRSTKLEDSAMYFCASRGGDSYEQYFGPGTRLTVT.

The CDR3 DNA reads TGCGCCAGCAGCCCCCTTTTAGGGACAGGGGTCTACGAGCAGTACTTC. Translating gives CASSPLLGTGVYEQYF. The chain links TRBV4-1 to TRBJ2-5; 10 bases agree with TRBD1. The end of the DNA is better explained by TRBJ2-7, so the J call may be wrong. Germline CDR1 is MGHRA and CDR2 is YSYEKL. The CDR3 length is 16 residues.

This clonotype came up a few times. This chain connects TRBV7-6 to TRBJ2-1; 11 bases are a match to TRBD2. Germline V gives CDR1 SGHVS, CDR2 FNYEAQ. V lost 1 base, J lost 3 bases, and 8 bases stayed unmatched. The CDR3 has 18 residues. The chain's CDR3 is CASSLGGSGRGGYNEQFF. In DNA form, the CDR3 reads TGTGCCAGCAGCTTAGGCGGTAGCGGGAGGGGGGGCTACAATGAGCAGTTCTTC.

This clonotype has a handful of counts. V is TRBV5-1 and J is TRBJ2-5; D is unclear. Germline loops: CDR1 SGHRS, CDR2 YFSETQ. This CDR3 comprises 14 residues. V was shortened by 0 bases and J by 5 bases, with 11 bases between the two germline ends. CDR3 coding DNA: TGCGCCAGCAGCTTGGTACCCCTGGGGGAGACCCAGTACTTC. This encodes CASSLVPLGETQYF.

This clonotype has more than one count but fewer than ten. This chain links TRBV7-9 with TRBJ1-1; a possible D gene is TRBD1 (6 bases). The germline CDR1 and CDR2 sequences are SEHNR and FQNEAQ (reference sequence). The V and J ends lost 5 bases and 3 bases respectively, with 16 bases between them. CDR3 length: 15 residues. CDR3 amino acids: CASSQGRGLDTEAFF. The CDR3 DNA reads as TGTGCCAGCAGCCAGGGCAGGGGACTCGACACTGAAGCTTTCTTT. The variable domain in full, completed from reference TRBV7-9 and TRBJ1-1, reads DTGVSQNPRHKITKRGQNVTFRCDPISEHNRLYWYRQTLGQGPEFLTYFQNEAQLEKSRLLSDRFSAERPKGSFSTLEIQRTEQGDSAMYLCASSQGRGLDTEAFFGQGTRLTVV.